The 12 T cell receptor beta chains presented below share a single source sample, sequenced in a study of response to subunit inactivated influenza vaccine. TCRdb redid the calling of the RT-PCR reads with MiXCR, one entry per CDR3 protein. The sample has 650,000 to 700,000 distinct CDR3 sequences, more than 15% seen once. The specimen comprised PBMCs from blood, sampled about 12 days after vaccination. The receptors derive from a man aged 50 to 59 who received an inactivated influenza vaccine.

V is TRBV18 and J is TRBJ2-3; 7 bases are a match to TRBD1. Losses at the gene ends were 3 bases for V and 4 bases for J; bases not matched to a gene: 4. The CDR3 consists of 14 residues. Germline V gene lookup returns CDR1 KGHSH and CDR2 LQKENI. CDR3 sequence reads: CASSPDRASDTQYF. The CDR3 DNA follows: TGTGCCAGCTCACCTGACAGGGCTTCAGATACGCAGTATTTT.

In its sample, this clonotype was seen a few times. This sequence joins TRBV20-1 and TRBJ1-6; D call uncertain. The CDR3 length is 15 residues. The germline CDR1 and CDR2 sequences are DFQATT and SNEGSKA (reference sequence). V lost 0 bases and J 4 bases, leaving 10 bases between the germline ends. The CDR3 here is CSAREQGSYNSPLHF. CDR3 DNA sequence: TGCAGTGCTAGAGAACAAGGGTCTTATAATTCACCCCTCCACTTT.

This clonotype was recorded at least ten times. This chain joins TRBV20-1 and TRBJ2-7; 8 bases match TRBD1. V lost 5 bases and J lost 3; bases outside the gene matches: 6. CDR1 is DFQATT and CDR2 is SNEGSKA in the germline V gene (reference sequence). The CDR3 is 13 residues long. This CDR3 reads CSAPDRDGYEQYF. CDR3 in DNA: TGCAGTGCTCCGGACAGGGACGGCTACGAGCAGTACTTC.

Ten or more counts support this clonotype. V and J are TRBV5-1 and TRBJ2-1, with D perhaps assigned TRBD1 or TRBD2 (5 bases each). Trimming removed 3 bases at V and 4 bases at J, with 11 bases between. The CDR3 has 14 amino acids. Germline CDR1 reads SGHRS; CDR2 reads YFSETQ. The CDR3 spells CASSYSGAYNEQFF. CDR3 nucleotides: TGCGCCAGCAGCTATTCCGGGGCGTACAATGAGCAGTTCTTC. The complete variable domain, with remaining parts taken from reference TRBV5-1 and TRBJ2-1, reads KAGVTQTPRYLIKTRGQQVTLSCSPISGHRSVSWYQQTPGQGLQFLFEYFSETQRNKGNFPGRFSGRQFSNSRSEMNVSTLELGDSALYLCASSYSGAYNEQFFGPGTRLTVL.

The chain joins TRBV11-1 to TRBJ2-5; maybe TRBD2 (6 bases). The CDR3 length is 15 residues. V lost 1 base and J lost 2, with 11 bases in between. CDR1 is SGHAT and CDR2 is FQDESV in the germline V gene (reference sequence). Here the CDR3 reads CASSLGGTLQETQYF. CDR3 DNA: TGTGCCAGCAGCTTAGGAGGGACTTTACAAGAGACCCAGTACTTC.

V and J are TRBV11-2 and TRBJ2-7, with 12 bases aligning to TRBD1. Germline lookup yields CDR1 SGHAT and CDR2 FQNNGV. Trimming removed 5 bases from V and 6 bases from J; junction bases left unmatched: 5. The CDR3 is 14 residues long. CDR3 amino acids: CASSRRDRGPEQYF. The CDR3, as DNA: TGTGCCAGCAGCCGCCGGGACAGGGGGCCCGAGCAGTACTTC.

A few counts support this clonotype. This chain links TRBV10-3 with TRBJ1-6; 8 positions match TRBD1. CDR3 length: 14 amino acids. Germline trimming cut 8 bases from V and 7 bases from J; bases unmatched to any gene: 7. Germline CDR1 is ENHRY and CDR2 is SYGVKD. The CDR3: CAIGTGYSNSPLHF. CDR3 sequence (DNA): TGTGCCATCGGGACAGGCTATTCGAATTCACCCCTCCACTTT.

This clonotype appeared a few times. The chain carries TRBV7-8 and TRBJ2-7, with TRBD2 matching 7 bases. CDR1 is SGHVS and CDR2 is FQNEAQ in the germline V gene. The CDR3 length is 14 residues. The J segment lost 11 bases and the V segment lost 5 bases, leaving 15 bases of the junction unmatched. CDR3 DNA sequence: TGTGCCAGCAGCCCACCCCCAGCCCTAGCGGATAAGTACTTC. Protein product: CASSPPPALADKYF. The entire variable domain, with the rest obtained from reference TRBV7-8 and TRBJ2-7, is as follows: GAGVSQSPRYKVAKRGQDVALRCDPISGHVSLFWYQQALGQGPEFLTYFQNEAQLDKSGLPSDRFFAERPEGSVSTLKIQRTQQEDSAVYLCASSPPPALADKYFGPGTRLTVT.

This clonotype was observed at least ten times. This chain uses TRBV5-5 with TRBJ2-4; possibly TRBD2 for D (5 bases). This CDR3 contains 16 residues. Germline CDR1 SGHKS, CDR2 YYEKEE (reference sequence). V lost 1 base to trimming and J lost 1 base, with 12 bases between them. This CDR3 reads CASSLQGSGAKNIQYF. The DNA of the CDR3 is TGTGCCAGCAGCTTGCAAGGGAGTGGGGCCAAAAACATTCAGTACTTC.

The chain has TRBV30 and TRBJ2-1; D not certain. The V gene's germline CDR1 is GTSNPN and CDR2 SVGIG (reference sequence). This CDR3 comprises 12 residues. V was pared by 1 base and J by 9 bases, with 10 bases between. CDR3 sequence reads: CAWSGPLIEQFF. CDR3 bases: TGTGCCTGGAGTGGCCCTCTCATTGAGCAGTTCTTC.

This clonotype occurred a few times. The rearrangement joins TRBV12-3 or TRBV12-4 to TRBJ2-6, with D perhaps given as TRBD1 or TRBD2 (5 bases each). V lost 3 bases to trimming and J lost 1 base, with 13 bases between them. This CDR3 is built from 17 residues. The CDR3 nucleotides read TGTGCCAGCAGTTTTCGAGGGGCCGCATCTGGGGCCAACGTCCTGACTTTC. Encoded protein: CASSFRGAASGANVLTF.

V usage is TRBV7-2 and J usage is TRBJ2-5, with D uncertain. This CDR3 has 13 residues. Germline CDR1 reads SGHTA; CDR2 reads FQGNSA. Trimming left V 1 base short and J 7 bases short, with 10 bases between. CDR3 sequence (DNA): TGTGCCAGCAGCTTAGAACCTCCGGGGACCCAGTACTTC. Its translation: CASSLEPPGTQYF. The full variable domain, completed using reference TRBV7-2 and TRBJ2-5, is GAGVSQSPSNKVTEKGKDVELRCDPISGHTALYWYRQSLGQGLEFLIYFQGNSAPDKSGLPSDRFSAERTGGSVSTLTIQRTQQEDSAVYLCASSLEPPGTQYFGPGTRLLVL.